The next 5 T cell receptor beta chains were all read from a single sample in a study of cytomegalovirus exposure and HLA in healthy donors (dated by TCRdb to 2017 to 2019). The receptor library was made with the immunoSEQ multiplex PCR assay. A mixture of 60 forward primers for TCR Vbeta segments and 13 reverse primers for TCR Jbeta segments was used in the multiplex PCR. TCRdb limited this immuneACCESS table to in-frame rearrangements with V and J called. A share of clones is missing; checked studies link under half to unresolved V genes, and the rest is unexplained. This sample comprises roughly 86,000 clones, 60% to 80% of them detected only once. The top ten hold roughly 6% of the sample. The source material was PBMCs. The receptor set was obtained from a female donor in good health and CMV-seronegative.

This sequence joins TRBV28 and TRBJ2-7; perhaps TRBD1 as D (5 bases). With 4 bases removed from V and 3 bases from J, the gap between germline ends came to 13 bases. The V gene's germline CDR1 is MDHEN and CDR2 SYDVKM. This CDR3 contains 14 residues. This CDR3 reads CASSSGQVLYEQYF. DNA of the CDR3: TGTGCCAGCAGTTCAGGGCAGGTCCTCTACGAGCAGTACTTC.

CDR3 protein: CSVPTGGEQYF. In DNA form, the CDR3 reads TGCAGTGTCCCGACTGGGGGGGAGCAGTACTTC. The rearrangement joins TRBV20-1 to TRBJ2-7; D is possibly TRBD2 (6 bases). In germline, CDR1 is DFQATT, CDR2 SNEGSKA (reference sequence). The ends were cut back, 7 bases at V and 7 bases at J, with 14 bases in the middle. This CDR3 has 11 residues.

V gene TRBV18 combines with J gene TRBJ1-4; 7 bases map to TRBD1. Trimming at V came to 1 base and at J to 7 bases, leaving 6 bases not matched to a gene. The germline V gene has CDR1 KGHSH and CDR2 LQKENI. This CDR3 region has 15 residues. CDR3: CASSPREGAGEKLFF. The CDR3 DNA is TGTGCCAGCTCACCACGCGAGGGGGCTGGTGAAAAACTGTTTTTT.

This chain uses TRBV30 with TRBJ2-5, with 8 bases lining up with TRBD1. The V gene's germline CDR1 is GTSNPN and CDR2 SVGIG (reference sequence). There are 13 residues in the CDR3. V lost 5 bases and J lost 0; bases outside the gene matches: 2. The CDR3 protein is CAWARGHQETQYF. The CDR3 nucleotides are TGTGCCTGGGCCAGGGGGCACCAAGAGACCCAGTACTTC.

This rearrangement joins TRBV5-1 to TRBJ2-1; 11 bases fit TRBD2. This CDR3 contains 15 residues. Germline CDR1 and CDR2: SGHRS and YFSETQ. The ends lost 4 bases at V and 2 bases at J; junction bases unmatched: 2. The CDR3, as DNA: TGCGCCAGCAGCCTGACTAGCGGGGCCTACAATGAGCAGTTCTTC. Amino acids: CASSLTSGAYNEQFF. Combining the CDR3 with reference TRBV5-1 and TRBJ2-1 gives the whole variable domain KAGVTQTPRYLIKTRGQQVTLSCSPISGHRSVSWYQQTPGQGLQFLFEYFSETQRNKGNFPGRFSGRQFSNSRSEMNVSTLELGDSALYLCASSLTSGAYNEQFFGPGTRLTVL.